Detailed here is one T cell receptor beta chain. This sample was taken from a study of shared clonotypes between healthy human individuals. This table comes from immunoSEQ multiplex PCR, and its TCRdb copy is limited to in-frame clones, with some not included. This sample yields about 990,000 clones, of which around three quarters are seen a single time; around 0.6% belongs to the top ten. CDR1 is KGHSH, CDR2 LQKENI, per germline. The V end was cut by 3 bases, the J end by 0 bases, with 8 bases between. CDR3 length: 14 residues. This TCR derives from a man aged 18 to 29 in good health. Some clones in this sample may be carry-over from other donors' samples. The chain joins TRBV18 to TRBJ1-2; D is unclear. Sample: memory CD4+ T cells from PBMCs. Subset given: CD45RA-negative fraction. The CDR3 region is CASSPSSANYGYTF. The CDR3 coding sequence is TGTGCCAGCTCACCCTCAAGTGCTAACTATGGCTACACCTTC.